Sequencing of this T cell receptor (beta chain) was carried out in a study of technical replicates of blood from a handful of donors. Germline CDR1 is SGHAT and CDR2 is FQNNGV. V was cut by 1 base and J by 3 bases, with 13 bases left in between. This CDR3 spans 15 amino acids. Assay: immunoSEQ multiplex PCR; the TCRdb copy retains only in-frame clones and omits some. Here the sample spans approximately 17,000 clones, 86% being singletons. Material: PBMCs. This clonotype was sampled from a human donor in good health. J is TRBJ2-7 and V is TRBV11-2; D not resolved. CDR3 residues: CASSLAGELIYEQYF. In DNA, the CDR3 is TGTGCCAGCAGCTTAGCAGGTGAACTCATCTACGAGCAGTACTTC.